What follows are 18 T cell receptor beta chains derived from one specimen sequenced in a study of T-cell reconstitution after alpha-beta-depleted transplantation in children (dated by TCRdb to the mid-2010s). The protocol used for the library was PCR. Sequencing took place on an Illumina HiSeq 2500. TCR library preparation used molecular barcoding, with unique molecular identifiers applied to normalize quantification of the TCRbeta repertoire. Starting from the raw public reads, TCRdb applied fastp trimming at Q25, assembled clones with MiXCR and retained in-frame beta chains. For every CDR3 protein sequence, its rows merge into one entry that carries the most common genes and DNA. Across this sample there are about 400,000 distinct CDR3 sequences, with roughly 20% seen only once. The ten largest clones capture 3.5% to 4% of the sample. The sample was PBMCs from the stem cell graft donor, taken from the stem cell graft. Source of these receptors: a human donor who donated a stem cell graft to a child with acute myeloid leukemia.

The chain employs TRBV5-5 and TRBJ2-7, with 7 bases lining up with TRBD1. Germline CDR1 SGHKS, CDR2 YYEKEE (reference sequence). This CDR3 contains 14 residues. The junction had 10 bases not matched to a gene; V was cut back by 6 bases and J by 4 bases. The CDR3 loop is CASMPGGPAYEQYF. The CDR3 DNA sequence: TGTGCCAGCATGCCAGGGGGTCCCGCTTACGAGCAGTACTTC.

This clonotype was found many times. The gene calls are TRBV25-1 and TRBJ2-3, with TRBD2 identical over 7 bases. The CDR3 runs to 16 residues. V lost 5 bases, J lost 2 bases, and 10 bases stayed unmatched. Per the germline V gene, CDR1 is MGHDK and CDR2 is SYGVNS. CDR3 region: CASSPLTSTFTDTQYF. Here the CDR3 DNA reads TGTGCCAGCAGTCCTTTGACTAGCACCTTCACAGATACGCAGTATTTT.

This clonotype was recorded a few times. This chain uses TRBV24-1 with TRBJ2-1; D is possibly TRBD1 or TRBD2 (5 bases each). Germline V gene sequence: CDR1 KGHDR, CDR2 SFDVKD. The CDR3 runs 12 residues. V was pared by 5 bases and J by 7 bases, with 8 bases between. CDR3 sequence: CATSGGTNEQFF. The CDR3 DNA reads TGTGCCACCAGTGGTGGGACGAATGAGCAGTTCTTC.

This chain uses TRBV7-9 with TRBJ2-7, with unresolved D. V was clipped by 5 bases and J by 2 bases, with 10 bases between them. This CDR3 has 13 amino acids. Per germline, CDR1 SEHNR and CDR2 FQNEAQ (reference sequence). CDR3 coding DNA: TGTGCCAGCAGCCCCGTGTCGGCCTACGAGCAGTACTTC. Its protein is CASSPVSAYEQYF. Drawing the rest from reference TRBV7-9 and TRBJ2-7, the complete variable domain is DTGVSQNPRHKITKRGQNVTFRCDPISEHNRLYWYRQTLGQGPEFLTYFQNEAQLEKSRLLSDRFSAERPKGSFSTLEIQRTEQGDSAMYLCASSPVSAYEQYFGPGTRLTVT.

This clonotype was seen a few times. CDR3 residues: CASSFWGINEQFF. CDR3 in DNA: TGTGCCAGCAGTTTTTGGGGGATCAATGAGCAGTTCTTC. This chain uses TRBV12-3 or TRBV12-4 with TRBJ2-1; D may correspond to TRBD1 or TRBD2 (5 bases each). V was cut by 3 bases and J by 6 bases, with 9 bases left in between. CDR3 size: 13 residues.

The DNA for the CDR3 is TGCGCCAGCAGCCCCGGGACTAGCGGGAGGACCGGGGAGCTGTTTTTT. Amino acid sequence: CASSPGTSGRTGELFF. This chain connects TRBV5-1 to TRBJ2-2; 15 bases are shared with TRBD2. Germline trimming cut 4 bases from V and 5 bases from J; bases unmatched to any gene: 3. This CDR3 region has 16 residues. Germline assignment: CDR1 SGHRS and CDR2 YFSETQ.

The CDR3 region has the DNA TGTGCCAGCAGTCCCCACTCGGGACTATTACAGTTCTTC. Translation: CASSPHSGLLQFF. The chain combines TRBV28 with TRBJ2-1; 7 bases agree with TRBD2. This CDR3 comprises 13 residues. The germline V gene encodes CDR1 MDHEN and CDR2 SYDVKM. The J segment lost 13 bases and the V segment lost 5 bases, leaving 11 bases of the junction unmatched. Full variable domain (rest looked up from reference TRBV28 and TRBJ2-1): DVKVTQSSRYLVKRTGEKVFLECVQDMDHENMFWYRQDPGLGLRLIYFSYDVKMKEKGDIPEGYSVSREKKERFSLILESASTNQTSMYLCASSPHSGLLQFFGPGTRLTVL.

The chain couples TRBV29-1 to TRBJ2-7; TRBD2 aligns across 8 bases. V lost 7 bases and J lost 1; bases outside the gene matches: 9. Germline CDR1 is SQVTM and CDR2 is ANQGSEA. CDR3 length: 14 residues. CDR3 bases: TGCAGCGCCTCAGCGGGAGTAAAATCCTACGAGCAGTACTTC. Protein sequence: CSASAGVKSYEQYF.

The table lists this clonotype with a few counts. The chain is built from TRBV29-1 and TRBJ2-1, with D tentatively TRBD1 (6 bases). The CDR3 has 12 residues. Germline V gene data show CDR1 as SQVTM and CDR2 as ANQGSEA. V shed 6 bases and J shed 5 bases, with 11 bases lying between them. The CDR3 sequence: CSVLQGHNEQFF. The CDR3 DNA follows: TGCAGCGTCCTACAGGGTCACAATGAGCAGTTCTTC.

The chain recombines TRBV7-3 with TRBJ2-3; tentatively, D is TRBD1 or TRBD2 (5 bases each). Trimming stripped 0 bases from V and 1 base from J, with 11 bases between. From germline, CDR1 is SGHTA and CDR2 FQGTGA. The CDR3 covers 16 residues. CDR3 sequence reads: CASSLTGGGRTDTQYF. The CDR3 nucleotides read TGTGCCAGCAGCTTAACCGGTGGGGGACGCACAGATACGCAGTATTTT.

In this sample, this clonotype turned up many times. J is TRBJ2-7 and V is TRBV29-1; 12 bases are a match to TRBD1. This CDR3 spans 16 amino acids. With V trimmed by 0 bases and J by 5 bases, 8 bases remained unmatched. CDR1 is SQVTM, CDR2 ANQGSEA, per germline. CDR3: CSVEERRDRGLDEQYF. CDR3 bases: TGCAGCGTTGAAGAAAGAAGGGACAGGGGGCTCGACGAGCAGTACTTC.

The chain has TRBV7-2 and TRBJ1-3; 8 bases match TRBD1. V gave up 0 bases and J gave up 0 bases; unmatched junction bases: 4. Germline CDR1 is SGHTA and CDR2 is FQGNSA. There are 17 residues in the CDR3. The CDR3 DNA follows: TGTGCCAGCAGCTTAGCTGGGACAGGAATCTCTGGAAACACCATATATTTT. It yields the protein CASSLAGTGISGNTIYF.

This chain links TRBV20-1 with TRBJ2-1, with TRBD1 matching over 9 bases. The trim removed 3 bases at V and 7 bases at J, leaving 10 bases unmatched. CDR3 size: 15 residues. The germline V gene has CDR1 DFQATT and CDR2 SNEGSKA (reference sequence). CDR3 nucleotide sequence: TGCAGTGCTAGGGACCGACAGGGGGTTGTAAATGAGCAGTTCTTC. Protein: CSARDRQGVVNEQFF.

V gene TRBV12-3 or TRBV12-4 combines with J gene TRBJ2-7; D may be TRBD2 (6 bases). Trimming removed 4 bases at V and 7 bases at J, with 11 bases between. This CDR3 comprises 12 residues. This CDR3 reads CASSWGGTEQYF. DNA for the CDR3: TGTGCCAGCAGTTGGGGCGGGACGGAGCAGTACTTC.

The chain combines TRBV29-1 with TRBJ2-5, with D possibly being TRBD1 or TRBD2 (5 bases each). V was clipped by 2 bases and J by 1 base, with 17 bases between them. The V gene's germline CDR1 is SQVTM and CDR2 ANQGSEA. The CDR3 has 16 amino acids. DNA of the CDR3: TGCAGCGTTGAAACTAACCGGGGACGTCGCCAAGAGACCCAGTACTTC. Its protein is CSVETNRGRRQETQYF.

This chain joins TRBV4-3 and TRBJ2-7; 8 bases match TRBD2. Germline V gene data show CDR1 as LGHNA and CDR2 as YSLEER. CDR3 size: 17 residues. V gave up 1 base and J gave up 1 base; unmatched junction bases: 9. CDR3 in DNA: TGCGCCAGCAGCCAAGGCCCCACAGCGGGGGCTTCCTACGAGCAGTACTTC. It yields the protein CASSQGPTAGASYEQYF.

This clonotype has ten or more counts. V usage is TRBV20-1 and J usage is TRBJ1-5, with D unresolved. The V and J ends lost 6 bases and 3 bases respectively, with 18 bases between them. Per germline, CDR1 DFQATT and CDR2 SNEGSKA (reference sequence). The CDR3 totals 15 residues. CDR3 loop: CSAWPERWDNQPQHF. CDR3 nucleotide sequence: TGCAGTGCGTGGCCCGAAAGATGGGACAATCAGCCCCAGCATTTT.

The chain carries TRBV28 and TRBJ2-7; no clear D. The CDR3 has 14 residues. Trimming pared 0 bases from V and 3 bases from J, leaving 9 bases between. The germline V gene has CDR1 MDHEN and CDR2 SYDVKM. DNA of the CDR3: TGTGCCAGCAGTTTATGGCGGCGGCACTACGAGCAGTACTTC. Its protein product is CASSLWRRHYEQYF.